One and the same sample provided the 16 T cell receptor beta chains below, sequenced in a study of CD8 T cells in ankylosing spondylitis. TCRdb reprocessed the 5' RACE reads via MiXCR and lists one record per CDR3 protein. Among around 300,000 distinct CDR3 sequences listed, more than 20% were seen once. Source material: blood, either unsorted or a sorted T cell fraction (not recorded which). These receptors originate from a female donor with ankylosing spondylitis or in good health (not recorded which).

The chain joins TRBV2 to TRBJ1-2, with a tentative D call TRBD1 (6 bases). Germline V lookup: CDR1 SNHLY, CDR2 FYNNEI. The CDR3 contains 14 residues. Deletions cut 6 bases from V and 5 bases from J, with 16 bases between. DNA of the CDR3: TGTGCCAGCAGCCCAGGGGCCCTTCTATATGGCTACACCTTC. It yields the protein CASSPGALLYGYTF.

This clonotype was recorded a few times. This chain connects TRBV2 to TRBJ1-1, with D hard to call. The germline V gene has CDR1 SNHLY and CDR2 FYNNEI. V lost 6 bases to trimming and J lost 1 base, with 12 bases between them. The CDR3 is made up of 14 amino acids. CDR3 residues: CASRPDASNTEAFF. The CDR3 coding sequence is TGTGCCAGCAGGCCCGATGCCTCGAACACTGAAGCTTTCTTT.

This clonotype was recorded at least ten times. The chain links TRBV21-1 to TRBJ1-2. TRBV21-1 is an annotated pseudogene. The CDR3 contains 15 residues. The CDR3 loop is CASSKGNGANYGYTF. CDR3 DNA sequence: TGTGCCAGCAGCAAAGGAAACGGAGCTAACTATGGCTACACCTTC.

This clonotype turned up a few times. This chain joins TRBV7-2 and TRBJ2-1; either TRBD1 or TRBD2 may fit D (5 bases each). V was shortened by 5 bases and J by 1 base, with 12 bases between the two germline ends. CDR3 length: 15 amino acids. CDR1 SGHTA and CDR2 FQGNSA come from the germline V gene. CDR3 in amino acids: CASSERDPSYNEQFF. The CDR3 DNA is TGTGCCAGCAGCGAGAGGGACCCTTCCTACAATGAGCAGTTCTTC.

The chain has TRBV6-1 and TRBJ2-1, with TRBD2 identical over 13 bases. V dropped 8 bases and J dropped 6; count of bases not matched to a gene: 4. This CDR3 has 14 residues. Germline V gene sequence: CDR1 MNHNS, CDR2 SASEGT. CDR3 protein: CASLLAGGGNEQFF. The CDR3 DNA reads as TGTGCCAGCCTACTAGCGGGAGGGGGCAATGAGCAGTTCTTC.

The chain uses TRBV4-3 and TRBJ2-5; TRBD2 might be the D (6 bases). This CDR3 has 15 amino acids. Germline CDR1 is LGHNA and CDR2 is YSLEER. The V end lost 4 bases, the J end lost 2 bases, and 14 bases lay between the germline ends. The CDR3: CASSRDGGLQETQYF. In nucleotides, the CDR3 is TGCGCCAGCAGCCGAGATGGGGGACTGCAAGAGACCCAGTACTTC.

This clonotype came up a few times. The chain uses TRBV7-9 and TRBJ2-7; 10 positions agree with TRBD2. The CDR3 contains 16 residues. The ends lost 3 bases at V and 4 bases at J; junction bases unmatched: 9. Germline assignment: CDR1 SEHNR and CDR2 FQNEAQ (reference sequence). The DNA of the CDR3 is TGTGCCAGCAGCTTCGTTCCTGCTAGCGGGAGATACGAGCAGTACTTC. Translating it yields CASSFVPASGRYEQYF.

This clonotype was recorded many times. V is TRBV12-3 or TRBV12-4 and J is TRBJ2-4, with D maybe TRBD2 (6 bases). CDR3 size: 15 residues. Trimming took 6 bases from V and 9 from J, leaving 21 bases between them. Written as DNA, the CDR3 is TGTGCCAGCAGCCGAGGTTCGTCTAGCGCGGGCATTCAGTACTTC. This encodes CASSRGSSSAGIQYF.

The chain joins TRBV24-1 to TRBJ2-5; TRBD2 aligns across 14 bases. The germline V gene has CDR1 KGHDR and CDR2 SFDVKD. CDR3 length: 16 residues. V shed 4 bases and J 5 bases; nucleotides not matched to a gene: 5. The CDR3 nucleotides are TGTGCCACCAGTGACCGACTAGCGGGAGGGTTGGAGACCCAGTACTTC. Its translation: CATSDRLAGGLETQYF.

This chain connects TRBV5-6 to TRBJ2-1, with D hard to call. CDR1 SGHDT and CDR2 YYEEEE come from the germline V gene. V lost 2 bases and J lost 2, with 8 bases in between. The CDR3 consists of 14 residues. The CDR3: CASSFDNAYNEQFF. The CDR3 region has the DNA TGTGCCAGCAGCTTTGACAACGCCTACAATGAGCAGTTCTTC.

The rearrangement links TRBV27 to TRBJ1-2; 7 bases fit TRBD1. After removal of 9 bases from V and 4 bases from J, the junction contained 14 bases not matched to a gene. The CDR3 is 15 amino acids. The V gene's germline CDR1 is MNHEY and CDR2 SMNVEV (reference sequence). The CDR3 sequence is CASSRVTGQGYGYTF. DNA for the CDR3: TGTGCCAGTTCTCGGGTGACAGGGCAGGGCTATGGCTACACCTTC.

V and J are TRBV11-2 and TRBJ2-1; TRBD2 matches 11 bases. Germline assignment: CDR1 SGHAT and CDR2 FQNNGV. V shed 5 bases, J shed 8 bases, and the junction held 17 bases outside the gene matches. CDR3 length: 18 residues. The CDR3 coding sequence is TGTGCCAGCAGCGTCCTAGGCAAAACTAGCGGGAGAGGCCATGAGCAGTTCTTC. As protein: CASSVLGKTSGRGHEQFF. The full variable domain, its missing parts supplied by reference TRBV11-2 and TRBJ2-1, is EAGVAQSPRYKIIEKRQSVAFWCNPISGHATLYWYQQILGQGPKLLIQFQNNGVVDDSQLPKDRFSAERLKGVDSTLKIQPAKLEDSAVYLCASSVLGKTSGRGHEQFFGPGTRLTVL.

This clonotype was counted only a few times. The J gene is TRBJ1-2, the V gene TRBV2; D gene unclear. There are 15 residues in the CDR3. Per the germline V gene, CDR1 is SNHLY and CDR2 is FYNNEI. The ends were cut back, 1 base at V and 2 bases at J, with 11 bases in the middle. CDR3 amino acids: CASSEERVVNYGYTF. The CDR3 DNA reads as TGTGCCAGCAGTGAAGAGAGGGTTGTCAACTATGGCTACACCTTC. Together with reference TRBV2 and TRBJ1-2, the CDR3 gives the full variable domain: EPEVTQTPSHQVTQMGQEVILRCVPISNHLYFYWYRQILGQKVEFLVSFYNNEISEKSEIFDDQFSVERPDGSNFTLKIRSTKLEDSAMYFCASSEERVVNYGYTFGSGTRLTVV.

This clonotype appeared a few times. The J gene is TRBJ2-7, the V gene TRBV6-5, with D unclear. Germline CDR1 is MNHEY and CDR2 is SVGAGI. The V gene lost 2 bases and the J gene lost 9 bases, with 8 bases spanning the gap. The CDR3 is 11 amino acids. In DNA, the CDR3 is TGTGCCAGCAGTTACAGGGAAAGGCAGTACTTC. This translates into CASSYRERQYF.

The CDR3 DNA reads TGTGCCAGCAGTTCGAGGCTGGGCGGGGAGCTGTTTTTT. It specifies CASSSRLGGELFF. The gene calls are TRBV7-6 and TRBJ2-2; no reliable D call. Germline values: CDR1 SGHVS, CDR2 FNYEAQ. This CDR3 has 13 residues. V lost 6 bases and J 7 bases, leaving 12 bases between the germline ends.

This clonotype was detected only a few times. The V gene is TRBV18, the J gene TRBJ2-2; D may correspond to TRBD1 or TRBD2 (5 bases each). CDR3 size: 16 residues. CDR1 and CDR2 from the germline V gene are KGHSH and LQKENI. V was pared by 1 base and J by 0 bases, with 9 bases between. CDR3 protein: CASSPQRGANTGELFF. In DNA, the CDR3 is TGTGCCAGCTCACCACAGAGGGGAGCGAACACCGGGGAGCTGTTTTTT. Drawing the rest from reference TRBV18 and TRBJ2-2, the complete variable domain is NAGVMQNPRHLVRRRGQEARLRCSPMKGHSHVYWYRQLPEEGLKFMVYLQKENIIDESGMPKERFSAEFPKEGPSILRIQQVVRGDSAAYFCASSPQRGANTGELFFGEGSRLTVL.